The next 18 T cell receptor beta chains were all read from a single sample in a study of CD8 T cells in ankylosing spondylitis. The study, taken as a whole, reports: Characteristic of ankylosing spondylitis blood, it appeared, was a TCR beta motif comprising several highly homologous variants.

Their antigen targets remain unknown. MiXCR, applied by TCRdb to the 5' RACE reads, yields one record per CDR3 protein. The sample comprises fewer than 550,000 distinct CDR3 sequences, about 5.4% of which are singletons, and around 3.5% rests with the top ten. Sequencing was performed on blood, either unsorted or a sorted T cell fraction (not recorded which). The receptors stem from a male donor with ankylosing spondylitis.

In its sample, this clonotype was seen many times. CDR3 sequence reads: CASSTPENTEAFF. In DNA, the CDR3 is TGTGCCAGCAGTACTCCAGAAAACACTGAAGCTTTCTTT. The V call is TRBV6-5, the J call TRBJ1-1, with D uncertain. The CDR3 totals 13 residues. Trimming shortened V by 5 bases and J by 2 bases, and 9 bases separated the two germline ends. In germline, CDR1 is MNHEY, CDR2 SVGAGI.

Many counts were recorded for this clonotype. The chain combines TRBV20-1 with TRBJ2-3; no clear D. The V end lost 6 bases, the J end lost 4 bases, and 14 bases lay between the germline ends. The CDR3 has 13 amino acids. The germline gives CDR1 DFQATT, CDR2 SNEGSKA (reference sequence). The CDR3 loop is CSAQVGGADTQYF. The CDR3 DNA is TGCAGTGCCCAGGTGGGCGGCGCAGATACGCAGTATTTT.

This clonotype was recorded at least ten times. The CDR3 coding sequence is TGTGCCAGCAGTTACTGGAGGGGATACGGCTACACCTTC. Protein sequence: CASSYWRGYGYTF. The chain carries TRBV6-5 and TRBJ1-2, with D possibly TRBD1 on 5 matching bases. The V gene lost 1 base and the J gene lost 8 bases, with 11 bases spanning the gap. Germline V gene lookup returns CDR1 MNHEY and CDR2 SVGAGI. This CDR3 region has 13 residues.

This clonotype showed up many times. The rearrangement uses TRBV12-3 or TRBV12-4 and TRBJ2-3, with a possible D match to TRBD1 (5 bases). The CDR3 has 14 amino acids. V lost 5 bases, J lost 2 bases, and 11 bases lay in between. In nucleotides, the CDR3 is TGTGCCAGCAGTCAAGGGGATCTCACAGATACGCAGTATTTT. It specifies CASSQGDLTDTQYF.

This clonotype was observed at least ten times. J is TRBJ1-2 and V is TRBV9, with D possibly TRBD1 on 6 matching bases. The CDR3 runs to 17 residues. Per the germline V gene, CDR1 is SGDLS and CDR2 is YYNGEE. The V end was cut by 0 bases, the J end by 3 bases, with 18 bases between. The CDR3 DNA sequence: TGTGCCAGCAGCGTAGGGGTTCGGACAGAACTATACTATGGCTACACCTTC. This translates into CASSVGVRTELYYGYTF.

This clonotype was observed at least ten times. This chain connects TRBV7-9 to TRBJ2-5; 9 nucleotides align to TRBD2. CDR1 SEHNR and CDR2 FQNEAQ come from the germline V gene (reference sequence). CDR3 size: 14 residues. V shed 5 bases and J 5 bases; nucleotides not matched to a gene: 6. CDR3 sequence: CASSNSGLAETQYF. Written as DNA, the CDR3 is TGTGCCAGCAGCAACTCGGGACTAGCTGAGACCCAGTACTTC. Looking up the rest from reference TRBV7-9 and TRBJ2-5 gives the full variable domain: DTGVSQNPRHKITKRGQNVTFRCDPISEHNRLYWYRQTLGQGPEFLTYFQNEAQLEKSRLLSDRFSAERPKGSFSTLEIQRTEQGDSAMYLCASSNSGLAETQYFGPGTRLLVL.

In its sample, this clonotype was seen many times. The rearrangement joins TRBV5-1 to TRBJ2-7, with 9 bases that match TRBD2. The CDR3 loop spans 15 amino acids. Per the germline V gene, CDR1 is SGHRS and CDR2 is YFSETQ. The V and J ends lost 2 bases and 4 bases, in that order; junction bases with no gene match: 7. The CDR3 coding sequence is TGCGCCAGCAGCTTCCTTAGCGGGAGTAGTTACGAGCAGTACTTC. It translates to CASSFLSGSSYEQYF.

This clonotype showed up just a few times. The V gene is TRBV28, the J gene TRBJ2-7, with a possible D match to TRBD1 (5 bases). V lost 2 bases to trimming and J lost 0 bases, with 11 bases between them. Germline loops: CDR1 MDHEN, CDR2 SYDVKM. The CDR3 is made up of 15 amino acids. The CDR3: CASSLTGASSYEQYF. In DNA, the CDR3 is TGTGCCAGCAGTTTAACAGGAGCCAGCTCCTACGAGCAGTACTTC.

V usage is TRBV7-2 and J usage is TRBJ2-3; D remains unclear. There are 13 residues in the CDR3. Germline lookup yields CDR1 SGHTA and CDR2 FQGNSA. Trimming removed 6 bases from V and 0 bases from J, with 7 bases in between. In DNA form, the CDR3 reads TGTGCCAGCAGACCCACTAGCACAGATACGCAGTATTTT. Its protein product is CASRPTSTDTQYF.

This clonotype was seen repeatedly, ten times or more. The chain joins TRBV27 to TRBJ1-1, with 11 bases lining up with TRBD1. Germline CDR1 MNHEY, CDR2 SMNVEV (reference sequence). Losses at the gene ends were 4 bases for V and 2 bases for J; bases not matched to a gene: 0. This CDR3 is built from 14 residues. The chain's CDR3 is CASSWTGGNTEAFF. CDR3 nucleotides: TGTGCCAGCAGTTGGACAGGGGGCAACACTGAAGCTTTCTTT.

This clonotype was counted many times. This chain connects TRBV4-1 to TRBJ2-3; 12 positions agree with TRBD2. V lost 4 bases to trimming and J lost 4 bases; unmatched junction nucleotides: 9. This CDR3 is 17 amino acids long. CDR1 and CDR2 (germline): MGHRA, YSYEKL. The CDR3 loop is CASSRRLAGVSADTQYF. The CDR3 coding sequence is TGCGCCAGCAGCCGAAGACTAGCGGGAGTGTCTGCAGATACGCAGTATTTT.

This clonotype was observed at least ten times. This chain joins TRBV20-1 and TRBJ1-1; possibly TRBD1 for D (5 bases). Germline V gene data show CDR1 as DFQATT and CDR2 as SNEGSKA (reference sequence). The V and J ends lost 6 bases and 3 bases respectively, with 11 bases between them. CDR3 length: 12 residues. CDR3 residues: CSAESRDTEAFF. The CDR3 DNA reads as TGCAGTGCCGAGAGCAGGGACACTGAAGCTTTCTTT.

In its sample, this clonotype was seen many times. The gene calls are TRBV6-1 and TRBJ2-7; TRBD1 matches 7 bases. The germline V gene has CDR1 MNHNS and CDR2 SASEGT. With V trimmed by 6 bases and J by 2 bases, 7 bases remained unmatched. The CDR3 consists of 14 residues. The CDR3 loop is CASRDRDSPYEQYF. The CDR3, as DNA: TGTGCCAGCAGAGACCGGGACAGTCCCTACGAGCAGTACTTC.

This clonotype was picked up many times. The chain recombines TRBV12-3 or TRBV12-4 with TRBJ2-7; no clear D gene. V was trimmed by 5 bases and J by 0 bases, leaving 8 bases between them. This CDR3 is 13 amino acids long. CDR3 DNA: TGTGCCAGCAGTCGGCGCCACTCCTACGAGCAGTACTTC. Its translation is CASSRRHSYEQYF.

This clonotype was counted ten times or more. The genes are TRBV29-1 and TRBJ2-5; unclear D gene. CDR1 is SQVTM, CDR2 ANQGSEA, per germline. V dropped 0 bases and J dropped 2 bases, with 7 bases sitting between them. This CDR3 spans 13 amino acids. The CDR3 loop is CSVEEGRQETQYF. The DNA of the CDR3 is TGCAGCGTTGAAGAAGGACGACAAGAGACCCAGTACTTC.

This clonotype was found many times. The chain is built from TRBV29-1 and TRBJ1-1; D unclear. Germline V gene data show CDR1 as SQVTM and CDR2 as ANQGSEA. The V end was cut by 7 bases, the J end by 6 bases, with 15 bases between. The CDR3 is 12 residues long. The CDR3 sequence is CSADPRGPEAFF. For the CDR3, the DNA is TGCAGCGCCGACCCCCGAGGGCCTGAAGCTTTCTTT.

This clonotype was recorded a few times. V usage is TRBV7-2 and J usage is TRBJ2-1; D not certain. Trimming took 5 bases from V and 10 from J, leaving 18 bases between them. From germline, CDR1 is SGHTA and CDR2 FQGNSA. CDR3 length: 14 amino acids. The DNA of the CDR3 is TGTGCCAGCAGCATCAACAGATCGGCGAGAGAGCAGTTCTTC. Translating it yields CASSINRSAREQFF.

This clonotype was seen at least ten times. The V call is TRBV15, the J call TRBJ2-1; D gene uncertain. The CDR3 is 15 amino acids. Looked up from germline, CDR1 is LNHNV and CDR2 is YYDKDF (reference sequence). V was pared by 1 base and J by 0 bases, with 7 bases between. DNA for the CDR3: TGTGCCACCAGCAGAGGACCCGTCTCCTACAATGAGCAGTTCTTC. Encoded protein: CATSRGPVSYNEQFF. Full variable domain (remainder filled in from reference TRBV15 and TRBJ2-1): DAMVIQNPRYQVTQFGKPVTLSCSQTLNHNVMYWYQQKSSQAPKLLFHYYDKDFNNEADTPDNFQSRRPNTSFCFLDIRSPGLGDTAMYLCATSRGPVSYNEQFFGPGTRLTVL.